The sequence of this T cell receptor (beta chain) was determined in a study of blood T cell repertoires in COVID-19. Study background: Sites in the United States, Italy and Spain provided acute and convalescent COVID-19 samples.

The table came from immunoSEQ multiplex PCR; TCRdb's copy has only in-frame clones and leaves some out. The sample records roughly 330,000 clones, about 89% being singletons. Grouping used clinical history reported by participants in a survey and questionnaire. Cohort 3 recovery required two negative PCRs, clearance, or symptom resolution. This clone was detected only once. Trimming stripped 6 bases from V and 6 bases from J, with 11 bases between. The length of the CDR3 is 12 residues. Looked up from germline, CDR1 is MDHEN and CDR2 is SYDVKM. The sequence was collected from a woman aged 25 to 45 who had recovered from COVID-19. The J gene is TRBJ1-1, the V gene TRBV28; perhaps TRBD1 as D (5 bases). The sample taken for sequencing was PBMCs or T cells enriched from blood (not recorded which). CDR3 protein: CASSQGGAEAFF. The CDR3 nucleotides are TGTGCCAGCAGCCAGGGAGGGGCTGAAGCTTTCTTT.